Listed below are T cell receptor beta chains from one sample, sequenced in a study of CD8 T cells in ankylosing spondylitis. TCRdb reprocessed the 5' RACE reads with MiXCR, giving one entry per CDR3 protein. The table includes 200,000 to 250,000 distinct CDR3 sequences, 10% to 13% detected once. Sequencing used blood, either unsorted or a sorted T cell fraction (not recorded which). The receptors stem from a male donor with ankylosing spondylitis or in good health (not recorded which). Each CDR3 is given with its conserved first and last residue. A D gene is named only where the DNA matches it firmly. Part of the rows lack a size; the others show once, few, many or a class for expanded clones.

D	J	size	V	CDR3	DNA
.	TRBJ2-5	many	TRBV6-1	CASGFQETQYF	TGTGCCAGCGGATTTCAAGAGACCCAGTACTTC
TRBD2	TRBJ2-5	.	TRBV5-1	CASSPGLAGPYQETQYF	TGCGCCAGCAGCCCGGGACTAGCGGGTCCGTACCAAGAGACCCAGTACTTC
.	TRBJ1-1	.	TRBV20-1	CSASLRDTEAFF	TGCAGTGCTAGCTTACGTGACACTGAAGCTTTCTTT
.	TRBJ1-1	.	TRBV29-1	CSVEEQAGVKAFF	TGCAGCGTTGAAGAACAAGCAGGGGTGAAAGCTTTCTTT
.	TRBJ1-2	few	TRBV7-3	CASSLGDLGGYTF	TGTGCCAGCAGCTTAGGGGACCTCGGGGGCTACACCTTC
.	TRBJ2-2	many	TRBV6-6	CASSWGTGELFF	TGTGCCAGCAGTTGGGGCACCGGGGAGCTGTTTTTT
.	TRBJ2-7	.	TRBV5-2	CARGAGLFPFATYEQYF	TGTGCCAGGGGCGCCGGGCTCTTCCCCTTCGCAACCTACGAGCAGTACTTC
TRBD1	TRBJ2-6	few	TRBV19	CASSQGQVNSGANVLTF	TGTGCCAGTAGTCAAGGACAGGTCAACTCTGGGGCCAACGTCCTGACTTTC
.	TRBJ2-1	.	TRBV7-9	CASSLDLEANEQFF	TGTGCCAGCAGCTTAGATCTAGAGGCAAATGAGCAGTTCTTC
.	TRBJ1-5	.	TRBV6-5	CASSYRGDVGNQPQHF	TGTGCCAGCAGTTACAGGGGAGACGTGGGCAATCAGCCCCAGCATTTT
.	TRBJ2-5	.	TRBV12-3/TRBV12-4	CASSDPPAAQYF	TGTGCCAGCAGTGACCCGCCTGCTGCCCAGTACTTC
.	TRBJ2-6	many	TRBV20-1	CSARSGSSGANVLTF	TGCAGTGCTAGATCCGGGAGCTCTGGGGCCAACGTCCTGACTTTC
.	TRBJ2-5	few	TRBV5-1	CASSLGQFQETQYF	TGCGCCAGCAGCTTGGGACAGTTTCAAGAGACCCAGTACTTC
TRBD2	TRBJ2-1	.	TRBV12-3/TRBV12-4	CAISLYPSGGALSYNEQFF	TGTGCCATCAGTTTATACCCTAGCGGGGGGGCCCTATCCTACAATGAGCAGTTCTTC
.	TRBJ2-3	many	TRBV20-1	CSARTGTSDTQYF	TGCAGTGCTAGGACAGGTACCAGCGATACGCAGTATTTT
.	TRBJ2-7	.	TRBV20-1	CSANNYEQYF	TGCAGTGCTAACAACTACGAGCAGTACTTC
.	TRBJ2-3	many	TRBV20-1	CSAGHQVRTDTQYF	TGCAGTGCTGGCCATCAGGTGCGCACAGATACGCAGTATTTT
TRBD1	TRBJ2-2	.	TRBV27	CASTPVGGGTGELFF	TGTGCCAGCACCCCTGTAGGGGGCGGCACCGGGGAGCTGTTTTTT
.	TRBJ1-5	many	TRBV20-1	CSASGRFQGNQPQHF	TGCAGTGCTAGTGGGCGTTTTCAGGGCAATCAGCCCCAGCATTTT
.	TRBJ2-1	many	TRBV12-3/TRBV12-4	CASSTLYNEQFF	TGTGCCAGCAGTACGTTATACAATGAGCAGTTCTTC